Following are 31 T cell receptor beta chains from one sample sequenced in a study of T cell changes during pregnancy in multiple sclerosis. Clones were read by immunoSEQ multiplex PCR, and TCRdb kept only the in-frame ones, dropping some. The sample gives 30,000 to 50,000 clones, 90% to 95% of which show up once; about 0.32% is in the top ten. This material consisted of CD4+ T cells from peripheral blood mononuclear cells, taken after pregnancy. All receptors derive from a female donor with multiple sclerosis, enrolled in a pregnancy study.

The rearrangement joins TRBV9 to TRBJ1-3, with D maybe TRBD1 (6 bases). CDR1 and CDR2 from the germline V gene are SGDLS and YYNGEE. The CDR3 is made up of 17 amino acids. Deletions cut 3 bases from V and 0 bases from J, with 16 bases between. The CDR3 reads CASSGRDTPDSGNTIYF. CDR3 bases: TGTGCCAGCAGCGGCCGGGACACCCCTGACTCTGGAAACACCATATATTTT.

This clone was seen a few times. The chain is built from TRBV6-5 and TRBJ2-7, with 9 bases matching TRBD1. The germline CDR1 and CDR2 sequences are MNHEY and SVGAGI. V dropped 1 base and J dropped 7; count of bases not matched to a gene: 5. CDR3 length equals 14 residues. In nucleotides, the CDR3 is TGTGCCAGCAGTTACTACGGGACAGGGTATGAGCAGTACTTC. Residues: CASSYYGTGYEQYF.

The CDR3 here is CASSDRTAGYEQYF. CDR3 sequence (DNA): TGTGCCAGCAGTGATCGGACAGCTGGCTACGAGCAGTACTTC. V usage is TRBV6-1 and J usage is TRBJ2-7; maybe TRBD1 (6 bases). Germline V gene data show CDR1 as MNHNS and CDR2 as SASEGT. This CDR3 is 14 amino acids long. Trimming stripped 3 bases from V and 3 bases from J, with 12 bases between.

In this sample, this clone turned up once. V and J are TRBV10-1 and TRBJ2-2; D is unresolved. The CDR3 length is 10 residues. CDR1 WNHNN and CDR2 SYGVQD come from the germline V gene (reference sequence). Between the trimmed V and J ends, which lost 9 bases and 6 bases, there was a span of 5 bases. In DNA, the CDR3 is TGCGCCAGTCTTCCCGGGGAGCTGTTTTTT. Its translation: CASLPGELFF.

The rearrangement links TRBV7-9 to TRBJ1-2, with 7 bases that match TRBD1. Unmatched junction bases numbered 6, after V lost 5 bases and J lost 3 bases. CDR3 size: 14 residues. Germline V lookup: CDR1 SEHNR, CDR2 FQNEAQ (reference sequence). CDR3 sequence (DNA): TGTGCCAGCAGCCGACAGGGCAGGGACTATGGCTACACCTTC. Protein: CASSRQGRDYGYTF.

V usage is TRBV6-6 and J usage is TRBJ1-1; perhaps TRBD1 as D (6 bases). The CDR3 loop spans 13 amino acids. V lost 6 bases and J 5 bases, leaving 13 bases between the germline ends. Germline V lookup: CDR1 MNHNY, CDR2 SVGAGI (reference sequence). The DNA for the CDR3 is TGTGCCAGCAGCGCACAGGGCGCGACTGAAGCTTTCTTT. Amino acid sequence: CASSAQGATEAFF.

This chain uses TRBV6-1 with TRBJ2-7, with TRBD1 matching over 9 bases. The germline CDR1 and CDR2 sequences are MNHNS and SASEGT. V shed 9 bases, J shed 3 bases, and the junction held 6 bases outside the gene matches. The CDR3 length is 13 residues. The CDR3 nucleotides read TGTGCCAGTGGGAGGACAGGGGACTACGAGCAGTACTTC. It codes for CASGRTGDYEQYF.

V usage is TRBV4-2 and J usage is TRBJ2-1; 12 nucleotides line up with TRBD2. CDR3 length equals 17 residues. After removal of 0 bases from V and 4 bases from J, the junction contained 4 bases not matched to a gene. Germline CDR1 reads LGHNA; CDR2 reads YNFKEQ. In DNA form, the CDR3 reads TGTGCCAGCAGCCAAGACGCCACTAGCGGGGGGTACAATGAGCAGTTCTTC. This codes for CASSQDATSGGYNEQFF.

A remark on this clone: One end of the junction is discordant with germline, which a read error may explain. This chain joins TRBV7-7 and TRBJ2-2, with D possibly matching TRBD2 (5 bases). This CDR3 is built from 14 residues. Per the germline V gene, CDR1 is SSHAT and CDR2 is FNYEAQ (reference sequence). The CDR3 region is CASSLARGTGELFF. CDR3 nucleotide sequence: TGTGCTAGCAGCTTAGCGAGAGGCACCGGGGAGCTGTTTTTT. Filled out from reference TRBV7-7 and TRBJ2-2, the complete variable domain reads GAGVSQSPRYKVTKRGQDVTLRCDPISSHATLYWYQQALGQGPEFLTYFNYEAQPDKSGLPSDRFSAERPEGSISTLTIQRTEQRDSAMYRCASSLARGTGELFFGEGSRLTVL.

This clone was recorded once. This sequence joins TRBV7-2 and TRBJ2-1; TRBD2 matches 8 bases. The CDR3 sequence is 13 residues long. Trimming removed 5 bases from V and 10 bases from J; junction bases left unmatched: 7. CDR1 is SGHTA, CDR2 FQGNSA, per germline. DNA of the CDR3: TGTGCCAGCAGCCTCCCTTTAGCGGGGGAGCAGTTCTTC. This translates into CASSLPLAGEQFF.

V usage is TRBV5-6 and J usage is TRBJ2-3; tentative D call: TRBD1 (5 bases). Germline V CDR1 and CDR2: SGHDT, YYEEEE. V lost 0 bases, J lost 1 base, and 9 bases lay in between. The CDR3 covers 15 residues. CDR3 loop: CASSLAREGTDTQYF. CDR3 in DNA: TGTGCCAGCAGCTTGGCCAGGGAAGGCACAGATACGCAGTATTTT.

This clone showed up just once. The V call is TRBV11-2, the J call TRBJ2-7; TRBD1 matches at 7 bases. The junction had 5 bases not matched to a gene; V was cut back by 4 bases and J by 2 bases. This CDR3 is 14 amino acids long. From germline, CDR1 is SGHAT and CDR2 FQNNGV. The CDR3 region has the DNA TGTGCCAGCAGCTCATACAGGGGAACCTACGAGCAGTACTTC. Residues: CASSSYRGTYEQYF.

The chain employs TRBV11-2 and TRBJ2-7, with 10 positions matching TRBD2. Germline CDR1 reads SGHAT; CDR2 reads FQNNGV. The CDR3 covers 13 residues. V lost 5 bases, J lost 5 bases, and 3 bases stayed unmatched. The chain's CDR3 is CASSQGTSDEQYF. In DNA form, the CDR3 reads TGTGCCAGCAGCCAGGGGACTAGCGACGAGCAGTACTTC.

The V gene is TRBV30, the J gene TRBJ1-4; D perhaps matches TRBD1 (5 bases). Trimming stripped 0 bases from V and 7 bases from J, with 12 bases between. This CDR3 has 14 residues. Per the germline V gene, CDR1 is GTSNPN and CDR2 is SVGIG (reference sequence). The CDR3 DNA follows: TGTGCCTGGAGTGTTGGGGGGTCAAGTGAAAAACTGTTTTTT. The encoded protein is CAWSVGGSSEKLFF.

The count of this clone is one. V is TRBV7-9 and J is TRBJ1-1; D not resolved. CDR1 and CDR2 (germline): SEHNR, FQNEAQ (reference sequence). This CDR3 spans 13 amino acids. Trimming shortened V by 3 bases and J by 5 bases, and 10 bases separated the two germline ends. CDR3 nucleotides: TGTGCCAGCAGCTTGCAGGTTGGGACTGAAGCTTTCTTT. As protein: CASSLQVGTEAFF.

This chain uses TRBV6-1 with TRBJ2-7, with TRBD1 matching over 8 bases. Germline-derived CDR1 and CDR2 are MNHNS and SASEGT. Trimming cost V 4 bases and J 4 bases; bases outside gene matches: 6. The CDR3 is 14 amino acids. CDR3 protein: CASSVRDRFYEQYF. CDR3 sequence (DNA): TGTGCCAGCAGTGTCCGGGACAGGTTTTACGAGCAGTACTTC.

The genes are TRBV4-1 and TRBJ1-5; 7 bases match TRBD1. The CDR3 runs to 15 residues. V lost 1 base to trimming and J lost 2 bases; unmatched junction nucleotides: 2. Germline V gene data show CDR1 as MGHRA and CDR2 as YSYEKL. The CDR3 region has the DNA TGCGCCAGCAGCCAAGCAGGGGGAGGCAATCAGCCCCAGCATTTT. It yields the protein CASSQAGGGNQPQHF.

The rearrangement joins TRBV27 to TRBJ1-2; possible D gene TRBD1, 6 bases. Germline V gives CDR1 MNHEY, CDR2 SMNVEV (reference sequence). Trimming removed 4 bases at V and 5 bases at J, with 11 bases between. This CDR3 has 13 residues. The DNA for the CDR3 is TGTGCCAGCAGTTACAGGGAGGGTTATGGCTACACCTTC. As protein: CASSYREGYGYTF.

The rearrangement joins TRBV19 to TRBJ2-7; 11 positions match TRBD2. The V and J ends lost 8 bases and 1 base, in that order; junction bases with no gene match: 4. This CDR3 region has 14 residues. The germline CDR1 and CDR2 sequences are LNHDA and SQIVND (reference sequence). The CDR3 DNA sequence: TGTGCCAGTTCTAGCGGGGGGCCATCCTACGAGCAGTACTTC. Translated, it gives CASSSGGPSYEQYF.

V and J are TRBV5-4 and TRBJ2-5, with D uncertain. The germline gives CDR1 SGHNT, CDR2 YYREEE (reference sequence). The CDR3 is 14 amino acids. The V and J ends lost 0 bases and 5 bases respectively, with 11 bases between them. As DNA, the CDR3 is TGTGCCAGCAGCTTGGCCGGTAGATTGGAGACCCAGTACTTC. Protein sequence: CASSLAGRLETQYF. Filled out from reference TRBV5-4 and TRBJ2-5, the complete variable domain reads ETGVTQSPTHLIKTRGQQVTLRCSSQSGHNTVSWYQQALGQGPQFIFQYYREEENGRGNFPPRFSGLQFPNYSSELNVNALELDDSALYLCASSLAGRLETQYFGPGTRLLVL.

The chain joins TRBV10-3 to TRBJ1-1; D remains ambiguous. This CDR3 is 18 amino acids long. Trimming took 0 bases from V and 0 from J, leaving 17 bases between them. Germline CDR1 is ENHRY and CDR2 is SYGVKD. The CDR3 spells CAISESSADNLMNTEAFF. CDR3 sequence (DNA): TGTGCCATCAGTGAGTCGAGTGCAGACAATTTAATGAACACTGAAGCTTTCTTT.

The J gene is TRBJ1-1, the V gene TRBV7-9, with D possibly being TRBD1 (6 bases). Germline V gene sequence: CDR1 SEHNR, CDR2 FQNEAQ (reference sequence). V shed 2 bases and J shed 4 bases, with 14 bases lying between them. This CDR3 comprises 15 residues. This CDR3 is CASSLLGRGRTEAFF. The CDR3 region has the DNA TGTGCCAGCAGCTTATTAGGCAGGGGACGCACTGAAGCTTTCTTT.

This clone was seen a single time. This chain connects TRBV7-9 to TRBJ1-3; no clear D gene. CDR1 and CDR2 (germline): SEHNR, FQNEAQ (reference sequence). The germline V and J ends were trimmed by 2 bases and 3 bases, with 14 bases remaining between them. The CDR3 is made up of 16 amino acids. For the CDR3, the DNA is TGTGCCAGCAGCTTAAGTATTGGTAACAGTGGAAACACCATATATTTT. Translation: CASSLSIGNSGNTIYF. Full variable domain (remainder filled in from reference TRBV7-9 and TRBJ1-3): DTGVSQNPRHKITKRGQNVTFRCDPISEHNRLYWYRQTLGQGPEFLTYFQNEAQLEKSRLLSDRFSAERPKGSFSTLEIQRTEQGDSAMYLCASSLSIGNSGNTIYFGEGSWLTVV.

The sample holds one count of this clone. This chain uses TRBV9 with TRBJ2-5, with D hard to call. The CDR3 runs to 14 residues. V lost 4 bases to trimming and J lost 1 base, with 11 bases between them. CDR1 and CDR2 (germline): SGDLS, YYNGEE. The CDR3 loop is CASSPRWAQETQYF. DNA for the CDR3: TGTGCCAGCAGCCCCCGATGGGCCCAAGAGACCCAGTACTTC. Full variable domain (outside the CDR3, taken from reference TRBV9 and TRBJ2-5): DSGVTQTPKHLITATGQRVTLRCSPRSGDLSVYWYQQSLDQGLQFLIQYYNGEERAKGNILERFSAQQFPDLHSELNLSSLELGDSALYFCASSPRWAQETQYFGPGTRLLVL.

The V call is TRBV5-6, the J call TRBJ1-1; tentatively, D is TRBD1 (5 bases). V was cut by 2 bases and J by 1 base, with 15 bases left in between. CDR1 SGHDT and CDR2 YYEEEE come from the germline V gene. There are 16 residues in the CDR3. Here the CDR3 DNA reads TGTGCCAGCAGCTTCAAAGGGAGGGGCCAGAACACTGAAGCTTTCTTT. Its protein product is CASSFKGRGQNTEAFF.

The chain couples TRBV29-1 to TRBJ1-5, with TRBD1 identical over 8 bases. This CDR3 is 13 amino acids long. Germline V lookup: CDR1 SQVTM, CDR2 ANQGSEA. Trimming at V came to 5 bases and at J to 6 bases, leaving 6 bases not matched to a gene. The CDR3 protein is CSVLTGAGQPQHF. The DNA for the CDR3 is TGCAGCGTTTTGACAGGGGCGGGTCAGCCCCAGCATTTT.

This chain links TRBV25-1 with TRBJ2-5; a possible D gene is TRBD2 (6 bases). From germline, CDR1 is MGHDK and CDR2 SYGVNS. The CDR3 runs 16 residues. Trimming shortened V by 0 bases and J by 2 bases, and 13 bases separated the two germline ends. The chain's CDR3 is CASSEYGGRGQETQYF. CDR3 coding DNA: TGTGCCAGCAGTGAATATGGGGGACGGGGGCAAGAGACCCAGTACTTC.

V and J are TRBV2 and TRBJ2-4, with 9 bases that match TRBD1. J gave up 2 bases and V 4 bases, and 6 bases lay outside the gene matches. This CDR3 is built from 16 residues. Germline loops: CDR1 SNHLY, CDR2 FYNNEI. Written as DNA, the CDR3 is TGTGCCAGCAGTGGTGACAGGGGGGTATCCAAAAACATTCAGTACTTC. Protein sequence: CASSGDRGVSKNIQYF.

The CDR3 spells CALNRGLLNEQFF. CDR3 sequence (DNA): TGTGCCTTGAACAGGGGGCTCCTCAATGAGCAGTTCTTC. This rearrangement joins TRBV30 to TRBJ2-1, with 9 bases identical to TRBD1. Germline trimming cut 7 bases from V and 6 bases from J; bases unmatched to any gene: 7. CDR1 and CDR2 (germline): GTSNPN, SVGIG (reference sequence). There are 13 residues in the CDR3.

This chain uses TRBV9 with TRBJ2-3; 10 bases are a match to TRBD2. The germline V gene has CDR1 SGDLS and CDR2 YYNGEE. The CDR3 has 17 amino acids. The ends lost 3 bases at V and 6 bases at J; junction bases unmatched: 13. The CDR3 bases are TGTGCCAGCAGCGCGTATAGCGGGGGGAACCCTACTGATACGCAGTATTTT. Protein sequence: CASSAYSGGNPTDTQYF.

The DNA for the CDR3 is TGCGCCAGCAGCTTGGATGGACTCCGGGGGGCTGAAGCTTTCTTT. Its translation: CASSLDGLRGAEAFF. The gene calls are TRBV5-1 and TRBJ1-1, with a possible D match to TRBD1 (5 bases). Per germline, CDR1 SGHRS and CDR2 YFSETQ. This CDR3 region has 15 residues. V gave up 0 bases and J gave up 6 bases, with 15 bases separating them.